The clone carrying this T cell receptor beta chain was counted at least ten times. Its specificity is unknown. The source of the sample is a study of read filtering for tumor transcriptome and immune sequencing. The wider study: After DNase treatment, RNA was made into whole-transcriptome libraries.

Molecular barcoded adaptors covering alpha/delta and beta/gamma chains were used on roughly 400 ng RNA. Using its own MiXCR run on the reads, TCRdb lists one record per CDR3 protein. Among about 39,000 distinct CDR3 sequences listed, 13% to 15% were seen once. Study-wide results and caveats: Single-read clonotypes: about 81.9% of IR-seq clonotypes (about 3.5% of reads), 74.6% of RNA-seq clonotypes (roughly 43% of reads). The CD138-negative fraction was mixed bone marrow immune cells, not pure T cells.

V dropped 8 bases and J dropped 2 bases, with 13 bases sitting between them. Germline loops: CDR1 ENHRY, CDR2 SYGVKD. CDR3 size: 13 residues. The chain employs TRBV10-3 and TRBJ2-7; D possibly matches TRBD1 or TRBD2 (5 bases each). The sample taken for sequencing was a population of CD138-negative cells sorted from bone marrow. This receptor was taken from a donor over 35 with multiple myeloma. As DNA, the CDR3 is TGTGCCATCCGGGACCGGCCGACCTACGAGCAGTACTTC. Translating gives CAIRDRPTYEQYF.